The T cell receptor beta chain described here comes from a study of shared clonotypes between healthy human individuals. The CDR3 has 14 residues. Trimming cost V 4 bases and J 5 bases, with 13 bases left between them. CDR1 and CDR2 from the germline V gene are SGHRS and YFSETQ. Investigators spread the genomic DNA of each subset evenly over several immunoSEQ plates. Data came from immunoSEQ multiplex PCR; TCRdb stores just in-frame clones and leaves some out. The data contain roughly 490,000 clones, 70% to 80% of them singletons. The gene calls are TRBV5-1 and TRBJ2-1, with D perhaps given as TRBD1 or TRBD2 (5 bases each). Sequenced input: PBMCs. The clonotype was recovered from a woman in her thirties or forties in good health. Some clones in this sample may be carry-over from other donors' samples. CDR3 region: CASSAGAGDNEQFF. The CDR3 DNA follows: TGCGCCAGCAGCGCCGGGGCTGGGGACAATGAGCAGTTCTTC.